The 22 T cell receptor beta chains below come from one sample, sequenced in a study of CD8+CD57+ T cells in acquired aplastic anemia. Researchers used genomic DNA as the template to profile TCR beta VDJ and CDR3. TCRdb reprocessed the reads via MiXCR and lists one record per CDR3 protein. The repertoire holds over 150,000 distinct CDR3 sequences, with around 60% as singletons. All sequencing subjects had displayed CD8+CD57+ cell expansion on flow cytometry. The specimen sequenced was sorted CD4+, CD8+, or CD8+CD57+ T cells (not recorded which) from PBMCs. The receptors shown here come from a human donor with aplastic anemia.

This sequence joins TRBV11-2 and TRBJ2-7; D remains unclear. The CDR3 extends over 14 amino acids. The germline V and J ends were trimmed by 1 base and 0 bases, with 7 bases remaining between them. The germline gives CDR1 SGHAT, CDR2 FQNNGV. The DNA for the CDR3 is TGTGCCAGCAGCTTAGGGTACCGCTCCTACGAGCAGTACTTC. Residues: CASSLGYRSYEQYF.

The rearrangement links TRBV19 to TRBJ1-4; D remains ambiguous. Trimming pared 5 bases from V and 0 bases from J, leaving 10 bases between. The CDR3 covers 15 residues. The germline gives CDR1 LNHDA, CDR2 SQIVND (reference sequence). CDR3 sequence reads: CASSSSGSTNEKLFF. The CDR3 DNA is TGTGCCAGTAGTTCGTCCGGCTCAACTAATGAAAAACTGTTTTTT.

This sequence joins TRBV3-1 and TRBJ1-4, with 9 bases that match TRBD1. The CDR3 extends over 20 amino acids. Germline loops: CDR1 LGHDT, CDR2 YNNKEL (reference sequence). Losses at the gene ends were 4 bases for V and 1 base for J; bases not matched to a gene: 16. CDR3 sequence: CASSPRRPGQGRLTNEKLFF. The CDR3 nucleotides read TGTGCCAGCAGCCCCAGAAGGCCGGGACAGGGAAGATTAACTAATGAAAAACTGTTTTTT.

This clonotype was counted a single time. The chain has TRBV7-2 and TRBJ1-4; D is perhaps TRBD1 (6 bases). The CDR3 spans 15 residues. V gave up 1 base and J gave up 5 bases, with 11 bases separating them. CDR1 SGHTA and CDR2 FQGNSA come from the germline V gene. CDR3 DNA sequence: TGTGCCAGCAGCTTAGAGGGGGGATTAAATGAAAAACTGTTTTTT. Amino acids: CASSLEGGLNEKLFF. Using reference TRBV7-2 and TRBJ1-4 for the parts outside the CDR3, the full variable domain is GAGVSQSPSNKVTEKGKDVELRCDPISGHTALYWYRQSLGQGLEFLIYFQGNSAPDKSGLPSDRFSAERTGGSVSTLTIQRTQQEDSAVYLCASSLEGGLNEKLFFGSGTQLSVL.

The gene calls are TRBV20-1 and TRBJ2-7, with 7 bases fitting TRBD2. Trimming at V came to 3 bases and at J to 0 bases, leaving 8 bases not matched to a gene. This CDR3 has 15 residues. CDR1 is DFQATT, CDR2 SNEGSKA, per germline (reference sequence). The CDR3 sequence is CSARGGELYSYEQYF. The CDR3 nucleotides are TGCAGTGCTAGGGGGGGGGAACTATACTCCTACGAGCAGTACTTC.

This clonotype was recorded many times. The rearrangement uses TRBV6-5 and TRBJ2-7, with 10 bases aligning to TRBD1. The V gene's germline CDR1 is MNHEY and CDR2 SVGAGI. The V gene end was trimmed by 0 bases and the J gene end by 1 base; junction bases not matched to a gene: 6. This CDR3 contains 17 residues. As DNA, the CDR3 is TGTGCCAGCAGTTACTCGCGACAGGGGGCGATATCCTACGAGCAGTACTTC. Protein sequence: CASSYSRQGAISYEQYF.

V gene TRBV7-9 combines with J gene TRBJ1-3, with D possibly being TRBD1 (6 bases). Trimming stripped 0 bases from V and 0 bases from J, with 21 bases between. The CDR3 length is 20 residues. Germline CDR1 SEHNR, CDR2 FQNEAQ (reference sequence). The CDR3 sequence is CASSLARLAGGQSSGNTIYF. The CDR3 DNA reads TGTGCCAGCAGCTTAGCGCGTCTAGCGGGGGGCCAAAGCTCTGGAAACACCATATATTTT.

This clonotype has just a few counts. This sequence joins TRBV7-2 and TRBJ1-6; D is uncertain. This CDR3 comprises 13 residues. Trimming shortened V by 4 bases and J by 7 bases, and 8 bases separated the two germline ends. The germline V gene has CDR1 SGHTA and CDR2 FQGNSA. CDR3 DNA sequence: TGTGCCAGCAGCTGGGGATCCAATTCACCCCTCCACTTT. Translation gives CASSWGSNSPLHF.

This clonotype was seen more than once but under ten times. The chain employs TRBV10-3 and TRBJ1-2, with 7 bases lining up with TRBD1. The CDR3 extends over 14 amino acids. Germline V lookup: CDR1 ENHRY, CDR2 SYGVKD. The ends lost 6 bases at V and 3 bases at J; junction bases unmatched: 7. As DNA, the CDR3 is TGTGCCATCAGAGGGGCAGGGGGAGACTATGGCTACACCTTC. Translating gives CAIRGAGGDYGYTF.

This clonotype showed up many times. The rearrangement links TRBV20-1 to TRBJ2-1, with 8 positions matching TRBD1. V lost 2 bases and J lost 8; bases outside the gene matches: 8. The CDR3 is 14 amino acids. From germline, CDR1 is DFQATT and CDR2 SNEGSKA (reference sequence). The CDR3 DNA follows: TGCAGTGCTAGAAGGCAGGGGGCGACGGATGAGCAGTTCTTC. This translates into CSARRQGATDEQFF.

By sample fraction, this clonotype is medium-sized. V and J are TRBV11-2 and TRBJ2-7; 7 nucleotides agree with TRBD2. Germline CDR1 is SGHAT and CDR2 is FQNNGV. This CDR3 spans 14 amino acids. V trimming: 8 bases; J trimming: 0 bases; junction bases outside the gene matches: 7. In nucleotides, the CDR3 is TGTGCCAGCCGCTCCGCTAGCGGCTCCTACGAGCAGTACTTC. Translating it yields CASRSASGSYEQYF.

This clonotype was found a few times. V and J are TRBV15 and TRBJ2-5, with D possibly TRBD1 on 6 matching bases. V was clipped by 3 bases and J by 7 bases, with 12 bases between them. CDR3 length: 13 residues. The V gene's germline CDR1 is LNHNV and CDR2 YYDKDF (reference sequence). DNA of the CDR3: TGTGCCACCAGCAGGGGGGACACGGGGACCCAGTACTTC. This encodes CATSRGDTGTQYF.

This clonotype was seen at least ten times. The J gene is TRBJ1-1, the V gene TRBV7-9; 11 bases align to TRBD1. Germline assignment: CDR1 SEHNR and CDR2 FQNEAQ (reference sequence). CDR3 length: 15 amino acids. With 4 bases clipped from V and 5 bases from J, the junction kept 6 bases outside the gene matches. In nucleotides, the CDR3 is TGTGCCAGCAGCTACCCGGACAGGGGGCTTACTGAAGCTTTCTTT. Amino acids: CASSYPDRGLTEAFF.

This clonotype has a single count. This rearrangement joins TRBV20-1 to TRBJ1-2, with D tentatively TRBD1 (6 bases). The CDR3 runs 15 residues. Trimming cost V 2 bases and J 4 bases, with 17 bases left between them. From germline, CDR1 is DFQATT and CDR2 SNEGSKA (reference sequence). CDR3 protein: CSARQDSRVPYGYTF. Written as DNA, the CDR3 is TGCAGTGCTAGACAGGACAGCCGAGTCCCCTATGGCTACACCTTC.

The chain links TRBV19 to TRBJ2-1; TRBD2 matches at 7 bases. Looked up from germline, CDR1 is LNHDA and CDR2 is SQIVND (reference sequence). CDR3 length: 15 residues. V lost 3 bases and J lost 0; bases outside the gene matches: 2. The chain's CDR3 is CASSIGGTSYNEQFF. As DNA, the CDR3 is TGTGCCAGTAGTATCGGGGGGACCTCCTACAATGAGCAGTTCTTC.

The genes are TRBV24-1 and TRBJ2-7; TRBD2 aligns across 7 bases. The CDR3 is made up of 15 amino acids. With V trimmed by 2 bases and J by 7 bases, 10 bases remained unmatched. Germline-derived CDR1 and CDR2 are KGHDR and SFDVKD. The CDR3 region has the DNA TGTGCCACCAGTGATTCTTCCAGGGACTACAGAGAGCAGTACTTC. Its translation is CATSDSSRDYREQYF.

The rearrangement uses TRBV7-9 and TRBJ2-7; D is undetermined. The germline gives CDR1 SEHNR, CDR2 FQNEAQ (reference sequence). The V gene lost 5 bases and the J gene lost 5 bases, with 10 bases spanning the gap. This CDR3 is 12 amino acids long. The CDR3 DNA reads TGTGCCAGCAGCCGCATTGGCGACGAGCAGTACTTC. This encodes CASSRIGDEQYF.

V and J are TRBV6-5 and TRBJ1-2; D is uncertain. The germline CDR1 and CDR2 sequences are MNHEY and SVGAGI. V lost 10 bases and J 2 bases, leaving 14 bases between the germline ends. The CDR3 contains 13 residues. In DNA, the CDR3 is TGTGCCACCTCGGAGGATGTAAACTATGGCTACACCTTC. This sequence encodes CATSEDVNYGYTF.

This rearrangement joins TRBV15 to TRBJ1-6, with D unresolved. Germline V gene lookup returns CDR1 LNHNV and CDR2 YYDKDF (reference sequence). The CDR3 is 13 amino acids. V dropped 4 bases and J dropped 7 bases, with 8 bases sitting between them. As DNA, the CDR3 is TGTGCCACCAGCATAGGAGGGAATTCACCCCTCCACTTT. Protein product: CATSIGGNSPLHF. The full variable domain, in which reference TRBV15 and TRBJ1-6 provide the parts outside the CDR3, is DAMVIQNPRYQVTQFGKPVTLSCSQTLNHNVMYWYQQKSSQAPKLLFHYYDKDFNNEADTPDNFQSRRPNTSFCFLDIRSPGLGDTAMYLCATSIGGNSPLHFGNGTRLTVT.

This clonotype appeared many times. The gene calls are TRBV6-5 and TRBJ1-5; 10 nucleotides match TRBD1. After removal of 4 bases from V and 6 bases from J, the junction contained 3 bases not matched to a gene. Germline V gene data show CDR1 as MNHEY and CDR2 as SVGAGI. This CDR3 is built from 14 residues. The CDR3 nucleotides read TGTGCCAGCAGTTCGGGACAGGGGTTTCAGCCCCAGCATTTT. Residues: CASSSGQGFQPQHF.

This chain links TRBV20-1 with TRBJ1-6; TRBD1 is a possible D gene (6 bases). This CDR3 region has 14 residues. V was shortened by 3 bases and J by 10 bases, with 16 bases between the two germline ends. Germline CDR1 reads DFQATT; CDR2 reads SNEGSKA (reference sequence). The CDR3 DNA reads TGCAGTGCTAGTGGGGGGGCGTCGGGGTCACCCCTCCACTTT. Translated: CSASGGASGSPLHF.

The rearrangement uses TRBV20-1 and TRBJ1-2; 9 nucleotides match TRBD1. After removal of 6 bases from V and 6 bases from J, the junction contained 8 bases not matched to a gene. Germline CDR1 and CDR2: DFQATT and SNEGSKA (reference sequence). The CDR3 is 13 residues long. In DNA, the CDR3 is TGCAGTGCCGACAGGGGGGCTCACAATGGCTACACCTTC. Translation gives CSADRGAHNGYTF.